A selection of T cell receptor beta chains follows, all from one sample in a study of early T cells in non-severe SARS-CoV-2 infection. One entry per CDR3 protein, called by TCRdb with MiXCR from the 5' RACE reads. The sample carries fewer than 60,000 distinct CDR3 sequences, approximately 9.9% recorded once. The sample consisted of whole blood. All receptors come from an adult who was a healthcare worker with PCR-confirmed SARS-CoV-2 infection or an uninfected control (not recorded which). CDR3s include the opening cysteine and the closing phenylalanine or tryptophan. The D gene is left open where the match is weak. Clone size appears in some rows only: once, few, many, or a class for an expanded clone.

clone_size d_call j_call v_call cdr3_nt cdr3_aa
many - TRBJ1-1 TRBV6-2/TRBV6-3 TGTGCCAGCACCATGCCGGGGGGAACCACTGAAGCTTTCTTT CASTMPGGTTEAFF
few - TRBJ2-3 TRBV6-2/TRBV6-3 TGTGCCAGCACGGGGAGAGACACAGATACGCAGTATTTT CASTGRDTDTQYF
few - TRBJ1-1 TRBV5-1 TGCGCCAGCAGCTTGGTTTTCGGTTCGAACACTGAAGCTTTCTTT CASSLVFGSNTEAFF
few - TRBJ1-5 TRBV12-3/TRBV12-4 TGTGCCAGCAGTACCGCCCGTGGGAGGGTACCCCAGCATTTT CASSTARGRVPQHF
many - TRBJ1-5 TRBV13 TGTGCCAGCAGCTTAACGCGGGGGCAGCCCCAGCATTTT CASSLTRGQPQHF
few - TRBJ1-4 TRBV20-1 TGCAGTGCTAGCACGAGTAGGCGTATTGAAAAACTGTTTTTT CSASTSRRIEKLFF
few TRBD2 TRBJ2-1 TRBV20-1 TGCAGTGCACGGAATCCCGGGACTAGCGGGGGGGCGGAGAATGAGCAGTTCTTC CSARNPGTSGGAENEQFF
- - TRBJ1-4 TRBV7-9 TGTGCCACTCGGGCAGGGGCTAATGAAAAACTGTTTTTT CATRAGANEKLFF
few - TRBJ1-3 TRBV6-6 TGTGCCAGCAGTTACGAGCCCGGACACTCTGGAAACACCATATATTTT CASSYEPGHSGNTIYF
many TRBD1 TRBJ2-3 TRBV7-2 TGTGCCAGCAGCTTTGACAGGGTCTCGAGGGATACGCAGTATTTT CASSFDRVSRDTQYF
- - TRBJ2-3 TRBV9 TGTGCCAGCAGCTATCTAGAAGGGACAGATACGCAGTATTTT CASSYLEGTDTQYF
few TRBD2 TRBJ2-7 TRBV7-2 TGTGCCAGCAGCTTTCCGGGACTAGCGGGTAAATACGAGCAGTACTTC CASSFPGLAGKYEQYF
- - TRBJ2-1 TRBV11-2 TGTGCCAGCAGCGGCCATTCCGGCGCTTCAAAGTTCTTC CASSGHSGASKFF
many - TRBJ1-5 TRBV27 TGTGCCAGCAGACCAGGCGTAAATCAGCCCCAGCATTTT CASRPGVNQPQHF
- - TRBJ2-7 TRBV28 TGTGCCAGCAGCGAACACTACGAGCAGTACTTC CASSEHYEQYF
few - TRBJ2-2 TRBV6-2/TRBV6-3 TGTGCCAGCAGTTACGGGGCCTCGGGGACCGGGGAGCTGTTTTTT CASSYGASGTGELFF
many - TRBJ1-6 TRBV7-3 TGTGCCAGTAGTGGACGCATTTCACCCCTCCACTTT CASSGRISPLHF
- - TRBJ2-5 TRBV7-2 TGTGCCAGCAGCTTAGTGGGCCCGGGACAAGAGACCCAGTACTTC CASSLVGPGQETQYF
- - TRBJ1-1 TRBV5-1 TGCGCCAGCAGCTTTTGGTCGGACACTGAAGCTTTCTTT CASSFWSDTEAFF
few - TRBJ2-5 TRBV7-6 TGTGCCAGCAGCTTAAGACAGCCACAAGAGACCCAGTACTTC CASSLRQPQETQYF
many - TRBJ1-1 TRBV4-1 TGCGCCAGCAGCCAAGTCCTCAGGGGACGGAACACTGAAGCTTTCTTT CASSQVLRGRNTEAFF
many - TRBJ2-3 TRBV6-2/TRBV6-3 TGTGCCAGCCACCGACAGACGATGTACGATACGCAGTATTTT CASHRQTMYDTQYF
- - TRBJ2-5 TRBV20-1 TGCAGTGCCAGGGGGGGGCCCGAGACCCAGTACTTC CSARGGPETQYF
few - TRBJ1-6 TRBV6-1 TGTACAGCGTCGAGCTCCTATAATTCACCCCTCCACTTT CTASSSYNSPLHF
many TRBD2 TRBJ2-3 TRBV24-1 TGTGCCACCAGTGAGCGGGGGTGGGATACGCAGTATTTT CATSERGWDTQYF
many - TRBJ2-7 TRBV7-2 TGTGCCAGCAGGCGCGAGGGGGAGCAGTACTTC CASRREGEQYF
- - TRBJ1-2 TRBV12-3/TRBV12-4 TGTGCCACAGGGACCCTCAATGGCTACACCTTC CATGTLNGYTF
many TRBD2 TRBJ2-1 TRBV4-1 TGCGCCAGCAGAGGGCTAGCGGGACCGTTAGAGCAGTTCTTC CASRGLAGPLEQFF
- - TRBJ1-6 TRBV23-1 TGCGCCAGCAGTCAAGGGGACGGGGATAATTCACCCCTCCACTTT CASSQGDGDNSPLHF
- - TRBJ1-3 TRBV6-2/TRBV6-3 TGTGCCAGCAGTTACTCGCCCGCGCAGGACACCATATATTTT CASSYSPAQDTIYF
many - TRBJ1-4 TRBV4-3 TGCGCCAGCAGCCAAGGTCTCCCGGGTAGTCATAATGAAAAACTGTTTTTT CASSQGLPGSHNEKLFF
- - TRBJ1-6 TRBV5-5 TGTGCCAGCAGCTCGACCGGGAATTCACCCCTCCACTTT CASSSTGNSPLHF
- - TRBJ1-1 TRBV6-2/TRBV6-3 TGTGCCAGCACGTCCCGACGAAACACTGAAGCTTTCTTT CASTSRRNTEAFF
few - TRBJ2-1 TRBV28 TGTGCCAGCAGTATTCTAGCGAGAGGTGAGCAGTTCTTC CASSILARGEQFF
many - TRBJ2-1 TRBV11-3 TGTGCCAGCAGCGCCCGGCCCTCCTACAATGAGCAGTTCTTC CASSARPSYNEQFF
- - TRBJ2-3 TRBV20-1 TGCAGTGCAGACCCGGATACGCAGTATTTT CSADPDTQYF
many - TRBJ1-1 TRBV7-8 TGTGCCAGCAGCCCCCGTGACCCACGGGGAGAAGCTTTCTTT CASSPRDPRGEAFF
- - TRBJ1-4 TRBV6-6 TGTGCCAGCAGTACCCTTAATGAAAAACTGTTTTTT CASSTLNEKLFF
many - TRBJ2-2 TRBV3-1 TGTGCCAGCAGCCCCGGGCCTTCAATTACCGGGGAGCTGTTTTTT CASSPGPSITGELFF
- - TRBJ2-3 TRBV6-2/TRBV6-3 TGTGCCAGCAGTTACCTGCTGACCAGGTGGCACACAGATACGCAGTATTTT CASSYLLTRWHTDTQYF
many - TRBJ2-3 TRBV7-3 TGTGCCAGCAGCTTAAGAACAGCGACAGATACGCAGTATTTT CASSLRTATDTQYF
few TRBD2 TRBJ2-1 TRBV9 TGTGCCAGCAGCCCCGAAGCGGGAGAGAACAATGAGCAGTTCTTC CASSPEAGENNEQFF
- - TRBJ1-1 TRBV7-8 TGTGCCAGCAGCTTCGCGAACAGCTTGAACACTGAAGCTTTCTTT CASSFANSLNTEAFF